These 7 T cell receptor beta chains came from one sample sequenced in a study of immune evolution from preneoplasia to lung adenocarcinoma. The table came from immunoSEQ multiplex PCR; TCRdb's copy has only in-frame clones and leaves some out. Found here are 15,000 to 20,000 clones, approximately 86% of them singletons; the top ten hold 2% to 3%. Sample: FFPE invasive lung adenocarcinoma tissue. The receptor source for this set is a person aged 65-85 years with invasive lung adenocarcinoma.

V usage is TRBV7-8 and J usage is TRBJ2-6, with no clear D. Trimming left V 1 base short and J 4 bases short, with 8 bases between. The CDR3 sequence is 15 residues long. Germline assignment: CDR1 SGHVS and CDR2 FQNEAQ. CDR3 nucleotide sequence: TGTGCCAGCAGCTTAGAAGGTCCGGGGGCCAACGTCCTGACTTTC. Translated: CASSLEGPGANVLTF.

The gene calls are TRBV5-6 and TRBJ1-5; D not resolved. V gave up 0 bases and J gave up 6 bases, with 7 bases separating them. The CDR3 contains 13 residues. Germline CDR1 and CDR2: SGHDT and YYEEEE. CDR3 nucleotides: TGTGCCAGCAGCTTGGCCCGCACTCAGCCCCAGCATTTT. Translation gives CASSLARTQPQHF. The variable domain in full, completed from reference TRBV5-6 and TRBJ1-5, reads DAGVTQSPTHLIKTRGQQVTLRCSPKSGHDTVSWYQQALGQGPQFIFQYYEEEERQRGNFPDRFSGHQFPNYSSELNVNALLLGDSALYLCASSLARTQPQHFGDGTRLSIL.

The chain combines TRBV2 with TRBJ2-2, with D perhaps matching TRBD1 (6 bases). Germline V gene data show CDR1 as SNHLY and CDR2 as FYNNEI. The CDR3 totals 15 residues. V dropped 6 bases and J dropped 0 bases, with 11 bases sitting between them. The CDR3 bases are TGTGCCAGCAGAGACAGGACAGCGAACACCGGGGAGCTGTTTTTT. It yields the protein CASRDRTANTGELFF. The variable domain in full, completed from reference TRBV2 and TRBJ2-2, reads EPEVTQTPSHQVTQMGQEVILRCVPISNHLYFYWYRQILGQKVEFLVSFYNNEISEKSEIFDDQFSVERPDGSNFTLKIRSTKLEDSAMYFCASRDRTANTGELFFGEGSRLTVL.

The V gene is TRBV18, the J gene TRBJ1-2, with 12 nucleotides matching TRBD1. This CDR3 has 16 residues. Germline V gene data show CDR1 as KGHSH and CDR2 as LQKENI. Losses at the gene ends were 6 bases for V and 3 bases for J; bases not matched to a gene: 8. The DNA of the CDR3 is TGTGCCAGCTCGTCGGGACAGGGGGCCTCCGACTATGGCTACACCTTC. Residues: CASSSGQGASDYGYTF.

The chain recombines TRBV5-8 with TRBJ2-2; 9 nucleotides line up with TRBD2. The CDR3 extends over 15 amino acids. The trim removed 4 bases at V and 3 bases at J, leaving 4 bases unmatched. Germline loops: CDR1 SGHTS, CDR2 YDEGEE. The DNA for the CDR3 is TGTGCCAGCAGCCCGGGACTAGCATACACCGGGGAGCTGTTTTTT. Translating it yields CASSPGLAYTGELFF.

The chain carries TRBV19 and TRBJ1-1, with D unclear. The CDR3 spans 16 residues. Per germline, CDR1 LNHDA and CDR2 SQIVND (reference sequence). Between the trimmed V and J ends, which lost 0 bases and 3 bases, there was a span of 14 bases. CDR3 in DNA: TGTGCCAGTAGTATAGACCCCCGGCATATCTACACTGAAGCTTTCTTT. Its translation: CASSIDPRHIYTEAFF.

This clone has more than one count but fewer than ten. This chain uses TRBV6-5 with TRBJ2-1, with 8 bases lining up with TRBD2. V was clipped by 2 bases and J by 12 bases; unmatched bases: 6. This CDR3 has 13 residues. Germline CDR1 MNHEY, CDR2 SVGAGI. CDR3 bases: TGTGCCAGCAGTTACAGGGTCCGGGGGGGGCAGTTCTTC. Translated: CASSYRVRGGQFF.